This TCR beta chain was profiled in a study of cytomegalovirus exposure and HLA in healthy donors. The PCR was carried out with 60 Vbeta primers and 13 Jbeta primers. Only in-frame clones appear in the TCRdb table, and some are missing; sequencing was by immunoSEQ multiplex PCR. In the table there are 160,000 or so clones, 75% to 90% of which are singletons. Germline V gene sequence: CDR1 SGHDT, CDR2 YYEEEE. The CDR3 has 14 residues. This clone was seen just once. No antigen is known for it. Study-wide findings and caveats: For presence/absence analyses, sequencing depth was assumed to be roughly uniform across donors.

The rearrangement joins TRBV5-6 to TRBJ2-5; possible D gene TRBD1, 5 bases. TRBJ2-7 explains the end of the DNA better; the J call may be wrong. Sequencing used PBMCs. The TCR was taken from a woman aged 18-35 years in good health and CMV-seronegative. The CDR3: CASSLVTVLYEQYF. CDR3 nucleotide sequence: TGTGCCAGCAGCTTGGTGACAGTACTCTACGAGCAGTACTTC.